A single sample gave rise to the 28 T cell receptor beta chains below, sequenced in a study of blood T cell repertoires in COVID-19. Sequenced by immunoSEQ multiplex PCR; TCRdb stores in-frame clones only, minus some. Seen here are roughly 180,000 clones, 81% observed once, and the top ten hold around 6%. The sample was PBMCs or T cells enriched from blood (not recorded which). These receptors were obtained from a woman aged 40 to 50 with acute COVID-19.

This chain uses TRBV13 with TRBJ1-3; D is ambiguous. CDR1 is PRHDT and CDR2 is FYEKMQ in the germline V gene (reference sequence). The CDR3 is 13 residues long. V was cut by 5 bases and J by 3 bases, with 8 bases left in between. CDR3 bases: TGTGCCAGCAGCCCGAGGATTGGAAACACCATATATTTT. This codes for CASSPRIGNTIYF.

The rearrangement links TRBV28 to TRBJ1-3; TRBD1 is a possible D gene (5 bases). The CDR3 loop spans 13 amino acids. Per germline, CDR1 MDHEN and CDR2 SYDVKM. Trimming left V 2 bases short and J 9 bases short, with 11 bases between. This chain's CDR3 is CASSLRQLGTIYF. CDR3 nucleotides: TGTGCCAGCAGTTTACGACAGCTCGGCACCATATATTTT.

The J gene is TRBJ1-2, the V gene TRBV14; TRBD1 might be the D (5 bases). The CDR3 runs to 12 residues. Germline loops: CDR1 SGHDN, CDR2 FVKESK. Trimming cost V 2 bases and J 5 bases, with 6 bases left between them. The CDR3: CASSQRTYGYTF. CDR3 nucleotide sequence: TGTGCCAGCAGCCAAAGGACATATGGCTACACCTTC.

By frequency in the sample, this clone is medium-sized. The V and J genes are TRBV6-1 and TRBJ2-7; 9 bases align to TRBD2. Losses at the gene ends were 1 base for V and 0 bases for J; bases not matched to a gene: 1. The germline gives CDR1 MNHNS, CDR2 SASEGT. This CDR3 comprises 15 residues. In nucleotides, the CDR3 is TGTGCCAGCAGTGAAGATAGCGGGAGCTCCTACGAGCAGTACTTC. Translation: CASSEDSGSSYEQYF.

The CDR3 sequence is CASSLTGTGGFF. CDR3 DNA sequence: TGCGCCAGCAGCTTGACCGGGACAGGGGGGTTCTTC. The V and J genes are TRBV5-1 and TRBJ2-1; 11 nucleotides align to TRBD1. Germline V lookup: CDR1 SGHRS, CDR2 YFSETQ. The CDR3 sequence is 12 residues long. The J segment lost 15 bases and the V segment lost 1 base, leaving 3 bases of the junction unmatched. Supplemented by reference TRBV5-1 and TRBJ2-1, the full variable domain reads KAGVTQTPRYLIKTRGQQVTLSCSPISGHRSVSWYQQTPGQGLQFLFEYFSETQRNKGNFPGRFSGRQFSNSRSEMNVSTLELGDSALYLCASSLTGTGGFFGPGTRLTVL.

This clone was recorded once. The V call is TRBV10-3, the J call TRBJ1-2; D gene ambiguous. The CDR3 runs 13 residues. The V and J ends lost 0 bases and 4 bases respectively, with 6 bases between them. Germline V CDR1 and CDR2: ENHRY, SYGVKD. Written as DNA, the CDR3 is TGTGCCATCAGTGAGTCGTCAGTCTATGGCTACACCTTC. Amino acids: CAISESSVYGYTF.

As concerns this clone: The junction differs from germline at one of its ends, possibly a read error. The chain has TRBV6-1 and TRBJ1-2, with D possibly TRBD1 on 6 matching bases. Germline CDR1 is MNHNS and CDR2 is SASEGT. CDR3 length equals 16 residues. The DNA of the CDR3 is TGTGCCAGCAGTAAAGCGACAGGTGCAGGGAACTATGGCTACACCTTC. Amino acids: CASSKATGAGNYGYTF.

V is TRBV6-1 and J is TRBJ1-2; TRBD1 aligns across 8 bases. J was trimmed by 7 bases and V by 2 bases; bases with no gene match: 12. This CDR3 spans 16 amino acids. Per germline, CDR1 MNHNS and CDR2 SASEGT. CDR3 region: CASSERAPGQGGGYTF. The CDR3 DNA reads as TGTGCCAGCAGTGAAAGGGCCCCCGGACAGGGCGGTGGCTACACCTTC.

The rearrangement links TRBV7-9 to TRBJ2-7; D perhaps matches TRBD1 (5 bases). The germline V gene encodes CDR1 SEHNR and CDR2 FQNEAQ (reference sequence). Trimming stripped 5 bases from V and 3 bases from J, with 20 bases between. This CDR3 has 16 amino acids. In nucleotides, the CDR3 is TGTGCCAGCAGCCCTGATATCGTAGTTAGGGGCTACGAGCAGTACTTC. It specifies CASSPDIVVRGYEQYF.

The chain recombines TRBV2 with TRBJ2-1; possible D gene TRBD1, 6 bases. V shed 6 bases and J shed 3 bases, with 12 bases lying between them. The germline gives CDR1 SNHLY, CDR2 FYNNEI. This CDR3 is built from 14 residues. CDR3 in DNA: TGTGCCAGCAGCAGGACACAGGGCTACAATGAGCAGTTCTTC. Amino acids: CASSRTQGYNEQFF.

The CDR3 nucleotides read TGTGCCAGCAGTTTGGCCGGGGCCAACGTCCTGACTTTC. Translated: CASSLAGANVLTF. V usage is TRBV12-3 or TRBV12-4 and J usage is TRBJ2-6, with D uncertain. Trimming removed 3 bases from V and 4 bases from J, with 4 bases in between. The CDR3 has 13 residues.

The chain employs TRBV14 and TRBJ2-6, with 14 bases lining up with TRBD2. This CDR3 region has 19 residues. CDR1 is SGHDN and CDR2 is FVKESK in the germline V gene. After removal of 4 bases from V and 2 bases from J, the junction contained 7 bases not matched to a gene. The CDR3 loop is CASSPMGLAGVAGANVLTF. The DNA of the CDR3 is TGTGCCAGCAGCCCTATGGGACTAGCGGGAGTGGCTGGGGCCAACGTCCTGACTTTC.

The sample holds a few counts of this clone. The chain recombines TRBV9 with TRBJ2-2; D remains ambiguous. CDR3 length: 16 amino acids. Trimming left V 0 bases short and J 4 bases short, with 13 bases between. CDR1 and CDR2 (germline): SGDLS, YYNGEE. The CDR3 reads CASSVARTDPTGELFF. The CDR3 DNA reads TGTGCCAGCAGCGTAGCTCGCACAGACCCCACCGGGGAGCTGTTTTTT.

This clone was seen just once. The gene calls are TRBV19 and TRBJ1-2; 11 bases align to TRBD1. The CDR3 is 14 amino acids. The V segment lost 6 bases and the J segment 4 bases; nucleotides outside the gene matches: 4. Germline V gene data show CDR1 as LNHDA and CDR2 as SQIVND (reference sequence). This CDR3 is CASRTGQGAYGYTF. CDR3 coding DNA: TGTGCCAGTAGGACTGGACAGGGGGCCTATGGCTACACCTTC.

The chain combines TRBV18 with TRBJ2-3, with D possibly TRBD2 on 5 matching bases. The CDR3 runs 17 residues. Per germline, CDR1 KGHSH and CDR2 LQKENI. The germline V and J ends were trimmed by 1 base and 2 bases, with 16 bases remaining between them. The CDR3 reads CASSPRPLSGPTDTQYF. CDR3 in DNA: TGTGCCAGCTCACCACGCCCTCTCAGCGGCCCCACAGATACGCAGTATTTT.

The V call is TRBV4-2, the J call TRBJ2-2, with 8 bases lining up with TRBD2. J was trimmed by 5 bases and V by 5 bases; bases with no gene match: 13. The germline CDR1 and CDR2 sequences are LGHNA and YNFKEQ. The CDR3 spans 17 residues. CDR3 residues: CASSAFSGPGGTGELFF. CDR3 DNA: TGTGCCAGCAGCGCTTTCTCGGGACCGGGAGGGACCGGGGAGCTGTTTTTT.

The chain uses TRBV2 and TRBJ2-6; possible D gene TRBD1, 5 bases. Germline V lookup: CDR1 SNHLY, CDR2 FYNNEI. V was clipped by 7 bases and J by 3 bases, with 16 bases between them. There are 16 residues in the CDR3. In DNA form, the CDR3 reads TGTGCCAGCACAAAAGACAGATCGGATGGGGCCAACGTCCTGACTTTC. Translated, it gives CASTKDRSDGANVLTF.

The CDR3 bases are TGTGCCAGCAGCTCTCCCGGGAAGGGCTACAATGAGCAGTTCTTC. Translating it yields CASSSPGKGYNEQFF. This chain connects TRBV27 to TRBJ2-1, with a weak D call TRBD2 (5 bases). Trimming took off 6 bases at V and 3 bases at J, with 15 bases between the two ends. The CDR3 consists of 15 residues. In germline, CDR1 is MNHEY, CDR2 SMNVEV (reference sequence).

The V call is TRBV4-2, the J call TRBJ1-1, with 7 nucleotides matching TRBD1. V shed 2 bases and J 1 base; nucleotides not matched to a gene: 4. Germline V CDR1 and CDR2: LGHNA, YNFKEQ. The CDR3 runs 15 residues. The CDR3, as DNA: TGTGCCAGCAGCCAACTGACAGGGCAGAACACTGAAGCTTTCTTT. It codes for CASSQLTGQNTEAFF.

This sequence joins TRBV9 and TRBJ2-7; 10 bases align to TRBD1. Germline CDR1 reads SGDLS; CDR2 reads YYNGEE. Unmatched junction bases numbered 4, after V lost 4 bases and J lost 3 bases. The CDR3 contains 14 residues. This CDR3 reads CASSRDRGGYEQYF. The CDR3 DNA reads TGTGCCAGCAGCCGGGACAGGGGCGGCTACGAGCAGTACTTC.

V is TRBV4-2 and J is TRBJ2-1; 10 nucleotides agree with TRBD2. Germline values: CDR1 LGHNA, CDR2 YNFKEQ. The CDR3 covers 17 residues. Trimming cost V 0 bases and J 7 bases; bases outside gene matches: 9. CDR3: CASSQDPSGRVGNEQFF. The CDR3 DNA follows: TGTGCCAGCAGCCAAGACCCCAGCGGGAGGGTCGGGAATGAGCAGTTCTTC.

The CDR3: CASSQGLAGAGTQYF. CDR3 sequence (DNA): TGTGCCAGCAGCCAAGGGCTAGCGGGAGCCGGTACGCAGTATTTT. The J gene is TRBJ2-3, the V gene TRBV3-1 (or the pseudogene TRBV3-2); TRBD2 agrees at 10 bases. Germline loops: CDR1 LGHDT, CDR2 YNNKEL (reference sequence). Trimming took 1 base from V and 8 from J; bases not matched to a gene: 6. The CDR3 covers 15 residues.

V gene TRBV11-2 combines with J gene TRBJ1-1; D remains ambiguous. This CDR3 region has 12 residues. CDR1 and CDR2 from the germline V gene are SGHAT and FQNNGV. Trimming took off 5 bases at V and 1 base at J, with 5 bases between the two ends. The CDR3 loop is CASSISNTEAFF. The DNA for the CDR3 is TGTGCCAGCAGCATCTCGAACACTGAAGCTTTCTTT.

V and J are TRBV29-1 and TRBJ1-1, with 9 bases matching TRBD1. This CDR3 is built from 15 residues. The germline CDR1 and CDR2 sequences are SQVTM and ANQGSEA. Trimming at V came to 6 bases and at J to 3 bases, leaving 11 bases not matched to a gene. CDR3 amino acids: CSVAGTGSRDTEAFF. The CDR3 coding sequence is TGCAGCGTAGCCGGGACAGGGTCGCGGGACACTGAAGCTTTCTTT.

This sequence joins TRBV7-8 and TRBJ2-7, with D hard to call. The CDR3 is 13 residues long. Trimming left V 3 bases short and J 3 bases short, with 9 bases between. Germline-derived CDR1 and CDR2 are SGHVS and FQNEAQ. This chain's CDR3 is CASSFTEYYEQYF. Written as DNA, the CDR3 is TGTGCCAGCAGCTTTACAGAATACTACGAGCAGTACTTC.

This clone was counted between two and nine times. Here the CDR3 DNA reads TGCGCCAGCAGCTCTGGGGAGCCCGGCACTGAAGCTTTCTTT. Amino acid sequence: CASSSGEPGTEAFF. The rearrangement joins TRBV5-1 to TRBJ1-1; D gene unclear. The V end was cut by 3 bases, the J end by 4 bases, with 13 bases between. The CDR3 has 14 amino acids. The germline CDR1 and CDR2 sequences are SGHRS and YFSETQ. The entire variable domain, with the rest obtained from reference TRBV5-1 and TRBJ1-1, is as follows: KAGVTQTPRYLIKTRGQQVTLSCSPISGHRSVSWYQQTPGQGLQFLFEYFSETQRNKGNFPGRFSGRQFSNSRSEMNVSTLELGDSALYLCASSSGEPGTEAFFGQGTRLTVV.

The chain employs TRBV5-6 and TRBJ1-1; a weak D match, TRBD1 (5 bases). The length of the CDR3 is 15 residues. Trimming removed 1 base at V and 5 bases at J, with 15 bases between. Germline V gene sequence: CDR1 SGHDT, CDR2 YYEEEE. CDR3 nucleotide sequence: TGTGCCAGCAGCTTGATTGGCGGGGGTGCAACTGAAGCTTTCTTT. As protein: CASSLIGGGATEAFF.

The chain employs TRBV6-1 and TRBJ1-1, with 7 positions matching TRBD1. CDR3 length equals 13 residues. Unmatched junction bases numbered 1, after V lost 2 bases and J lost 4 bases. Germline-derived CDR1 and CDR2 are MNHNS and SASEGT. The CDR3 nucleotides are TGTGCCAGCAGTGAAACAGGGGTCACTGAAGCTTTCTTT. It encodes CASSETGVTEAFF.